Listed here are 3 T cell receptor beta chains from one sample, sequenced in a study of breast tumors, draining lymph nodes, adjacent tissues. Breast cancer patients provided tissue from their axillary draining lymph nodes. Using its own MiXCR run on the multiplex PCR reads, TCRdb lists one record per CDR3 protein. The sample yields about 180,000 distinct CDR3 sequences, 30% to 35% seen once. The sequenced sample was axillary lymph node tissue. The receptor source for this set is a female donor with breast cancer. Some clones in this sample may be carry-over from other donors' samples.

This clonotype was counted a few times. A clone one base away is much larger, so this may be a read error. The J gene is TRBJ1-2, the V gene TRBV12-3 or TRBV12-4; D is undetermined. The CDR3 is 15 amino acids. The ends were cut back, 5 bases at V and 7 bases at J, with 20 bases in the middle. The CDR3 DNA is TGTGCCAGCAGTAGCGACGGCACTATGGTTGGTGGCTACACCTTC. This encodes CASSSDGTMVGGYTF.

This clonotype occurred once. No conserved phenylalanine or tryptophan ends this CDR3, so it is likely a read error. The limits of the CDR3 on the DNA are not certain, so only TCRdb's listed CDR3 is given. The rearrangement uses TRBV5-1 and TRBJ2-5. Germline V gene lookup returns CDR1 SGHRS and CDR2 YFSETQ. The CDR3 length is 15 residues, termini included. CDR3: CASSLGRVGGHTFGS.

The CDR3 DNA is TGTGCCAGCAGCTTAAAGGGAGGTTATGGCTACACCTTC. Its protein is CASSLKGGYGYTF. The genes are TRBV7-2 and TRBJ1-2; D is unclear. V was trimmed by 2 bases and J by 5 bases, leaving 9 bases between them. CDR3 length: 13 residues. The germline V gene has CDR1 SGHTA and CDR2 FQGNSA.